These T cell receptor beta chains were read from a single sample in a study of blood T cell repertoires in COVID-19. The assay was immunoSEQ multiplex PCR, and TCRdb's table has in-frame clones only and misses some. The sample includes 130,000 or so clones, 88% of them seen just once. Source material: peripheral blood. Source of these receptors: a man between 65 and 85 years old with active COVID-19. Both conserved end residues are part of each CDR3. Where a row states a size, it is once, few, many or the class of an expanded clone; other rows omit it.

clone size,V gene,CDR3 protein
-,TRBV25-1,CASSESLGGQGNTEAFF
-,TRBV5-1,CASSYGLAGTEQYF
-,TRBV28,CASGSPRLSYNEQFF
-,TRBV10-1,CATSEGGFYEQYF
once,TRBV7-2,CASSPNGASSGFAAQYF
-,TRBV7-6,CASSPPGGADSPLHF
-,TRBV28,CASRLTGGNTIYF
-,TRBV11-2,CASSLYAGVVGNEQFF
few,TRBV5-1,CASSLLGEGTEAFF
few,TRBV19,CATGTGPKVYEQYF
-,TRBV7-2,CASSPRTPSTDTQYF
-,TRBV7-9,CASSLAPGTGFQNSPLHF
once,TRBV6-5,CASSSLEKQGAYGYTF
-,TRBV30,CAWLIAGGTDTQYF
-,TRBV28,CASRRATNEKLFF
-,TRBV4-2,CASSQDLSGKEEGEQYF
few,TRBV28,CASSPVTGAGGYTF
-,TRBV5-5,CASSLEGVNYGYTF
few,TRBV28,CASSPGTGGYSPLHF
-,TRBV3-1/TRBV3-2,CASSQVNRGSYNEQFF
-,TRBV19,CASSPGQGGYGYTF
-,TRBV7-2,CASSAQDRASSGNTIYF
-,TRBV3-1/TRBV3-2,CASSPTEMNTEAFF